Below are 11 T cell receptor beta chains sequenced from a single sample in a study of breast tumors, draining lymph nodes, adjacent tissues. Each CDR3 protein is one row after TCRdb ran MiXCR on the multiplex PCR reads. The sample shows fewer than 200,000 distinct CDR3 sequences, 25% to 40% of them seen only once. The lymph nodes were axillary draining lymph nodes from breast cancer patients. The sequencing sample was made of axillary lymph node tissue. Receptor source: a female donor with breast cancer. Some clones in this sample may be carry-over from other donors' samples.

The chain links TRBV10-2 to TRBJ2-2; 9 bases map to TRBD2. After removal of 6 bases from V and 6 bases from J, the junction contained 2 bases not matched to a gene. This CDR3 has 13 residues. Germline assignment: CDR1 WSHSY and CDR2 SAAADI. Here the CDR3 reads CASRVAGAGELFF. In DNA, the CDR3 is TGCGCCAGCAGGGTAGCGGGGGCCGGGGAGCTGTTTTTT.

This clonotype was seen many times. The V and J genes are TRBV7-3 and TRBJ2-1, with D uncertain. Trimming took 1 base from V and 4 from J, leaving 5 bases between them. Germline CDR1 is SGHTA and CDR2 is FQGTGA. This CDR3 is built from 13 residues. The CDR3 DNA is TGTGCCAGCAGCTTAATCCCATACAATGAGCAGTTCTTC. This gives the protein CASSLIPYNEQFF.

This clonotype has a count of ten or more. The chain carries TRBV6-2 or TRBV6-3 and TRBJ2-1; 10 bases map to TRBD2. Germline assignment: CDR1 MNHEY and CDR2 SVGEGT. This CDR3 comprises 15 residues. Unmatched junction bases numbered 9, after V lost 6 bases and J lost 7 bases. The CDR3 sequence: CASSPALAGVNEQFF. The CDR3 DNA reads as TGTGCCAGCAGCCCCGCGCTAGCGGGAGTTAATGAGCAGTTCTTC.

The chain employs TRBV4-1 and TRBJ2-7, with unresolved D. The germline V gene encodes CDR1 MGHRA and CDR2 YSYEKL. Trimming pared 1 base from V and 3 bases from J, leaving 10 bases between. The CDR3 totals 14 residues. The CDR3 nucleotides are TGCGCCAGCAGCCAAGCGTACCTTAGCTACGAGCAGTACTTC. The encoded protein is CASSQAYLSYEQYF.

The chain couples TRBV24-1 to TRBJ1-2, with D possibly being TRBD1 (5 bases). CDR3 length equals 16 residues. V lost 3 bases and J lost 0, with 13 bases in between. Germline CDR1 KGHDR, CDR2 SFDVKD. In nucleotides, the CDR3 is TGTGCCACCAGTGATCCCACGGGGGGGACTAACTATGGCTACACCTTC. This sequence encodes CATSDPTGGTNYGYTF.

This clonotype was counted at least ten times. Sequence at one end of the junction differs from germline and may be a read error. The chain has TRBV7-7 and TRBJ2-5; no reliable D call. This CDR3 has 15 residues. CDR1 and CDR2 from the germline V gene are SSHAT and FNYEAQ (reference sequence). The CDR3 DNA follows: TGTGCTAGCAGCTTTCTACCCAGTTCGGGAGAGACCCAGTACTTC. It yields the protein CASSFLPSSGETQYF.

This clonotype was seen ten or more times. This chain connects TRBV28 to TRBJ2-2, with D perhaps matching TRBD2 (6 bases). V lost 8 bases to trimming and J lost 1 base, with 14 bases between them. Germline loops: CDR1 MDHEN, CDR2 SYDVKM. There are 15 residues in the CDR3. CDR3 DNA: TGTGCCAGCCACTCTAGCGCCTTGAACACCGGGGAGCTGTTTTTT. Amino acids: CASHSSALNTGELFF. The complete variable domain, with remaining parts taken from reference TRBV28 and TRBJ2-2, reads DVKVTQSSRYLVKRTGEKVFLECVQDMDHENMFWYRQDPGLGLRLIYFSYDVKMKEKGDIPEGYSVSREKKERFSLILESASTNQTSMYLCASHSSALNTGELFFGEGSRLTVL.

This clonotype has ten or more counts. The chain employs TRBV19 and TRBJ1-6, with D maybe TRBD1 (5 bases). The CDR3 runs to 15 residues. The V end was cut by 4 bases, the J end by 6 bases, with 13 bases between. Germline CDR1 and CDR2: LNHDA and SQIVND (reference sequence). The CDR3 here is CASSTQGKGNSPLHF. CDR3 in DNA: TGTGCCAGTAGTACGCAGGGAAAGGGTAATTCACCCCTCCACTTT.

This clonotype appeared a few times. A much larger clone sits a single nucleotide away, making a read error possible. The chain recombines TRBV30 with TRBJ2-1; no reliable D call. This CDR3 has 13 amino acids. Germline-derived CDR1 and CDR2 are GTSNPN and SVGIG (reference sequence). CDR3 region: CAWSGSLYNEQSF. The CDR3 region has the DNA TGTGCCTGGAGTGGGTCTTTATACAATGAGCAGTCCTTC.

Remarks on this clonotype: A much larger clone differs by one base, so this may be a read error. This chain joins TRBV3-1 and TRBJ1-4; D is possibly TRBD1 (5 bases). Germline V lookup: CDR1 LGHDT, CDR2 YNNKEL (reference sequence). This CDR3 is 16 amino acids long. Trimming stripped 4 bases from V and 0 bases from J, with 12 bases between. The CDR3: CASSRNRPATNEKLFF. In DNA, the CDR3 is TGTGCCAGCAGCCGGAACAGGCCCGCAACTAATGAAAAACTGTTTTTT.

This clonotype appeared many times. CDR3 DNA: TGTGCCAGCAGCTCACGACAGGGGAGACTCACCGGGGAGCTGTTTTTT. This codes for CASSSRQGRLTGELFF. The V and J genes are TRBV9 and TRBJ2-2; 8 nucleotides match TRBD1. The J segment lost 4 bases and the V segment lost 4 bases, leaving 9 bases of the junction unmatched. Looked up from germline, CDR1 is SGDLS and CDR2 is YYNGEE. This CDR3 has 16 residues.